These 30 T cell receptor beta chains were all obtained from the same sample, sequenced in a study of response to subunit inactivated influenza vaccine. TCRdb used MiXCR to reprocess the RT-PCR reads, holding one entry per CDR3 protein. The table shows some 640,000 distinct CDR3 sequences, with about 15% occurring only once. The material was PBMCs from blood, obtained around 14 days before vaccination. Every receptor here comes from a man aged 50-60 years who received an inactivated influenza vaccine.

The sample holds many counts of this clonotype. One end of the junction does not line up with germline, which may come from a read error. This chain connects TRBV6-1 to TRBJ2-1; 12 nucleotides match TRBD2. This CDR3 spans 15 amino acids. From germline, CDR1 is MNHNS and CDR2 SASEGT. The CDR3: CASRPGTSGYNEQFF. CDR3 nucleotides: TGCGCCAGCAGGCCCGGGACTAGCGGGTACAATGAGCAGTTCTTC.

This clonotype was counted many times. The J gene is TRBJ2-5, the V gene TRBV12-3 or TRBV12-4; the match to TRBD1 covers 7 bases. The V segment lost 5 bases and the J segment 5 bases; nucleotides outside the gene matches: 8. The CDR3 extends over 14 amino acids. CDR3 amino acids: CASSAAGQEETQYF. Here the CDR3 DNA reads TGTGCCAGCAGTGCCGCCGGACAGGAGGAGACCCAGTACTTC.

The chain uses TRBV4-2 and TRBJ2-3; D unresolved. V gave up 1 base and J gave up 5 bases, with 4 bases separating them. Germline CDR1 and CDR2: LGHNA and YNFKEQ. The CDR3 sequence is 12 residues long. CDR3 amino acids: CASSQGVDTQYF. For the CDR3, the DNA is TGTGCCAGCAGCCAAGGCGTAGATACGCAGTATTTT.

The rearrangement links TRBV28 to TRBJ2-7; 7 nucleotides line up with TRBD1. Germline lookup yields CDR1 MDHEN and CDR2 SYDVKM. CDR3 size: 14 residues. After removal of 7 bases from V and 6 bases from J, the junction contained 12 bases not matched to a gene. CDR3 in DNA: TGTGCCAGCATTCCGACAGGGCAAGGGGGCGAGCAGTACTTC. It encodes CASIPTGQGGEQYF.

V gene TRBV12-5 combines with J gene TRBJ2-2, with no clear D. The CDR3 contains 14 residues. In germline, CDR1 is LGHNT, CDR2 FRNRAP. V was cut by 2 bases and J by 3 bases, with 7 bases left in between. The CDR3 DNA is TGTGCTAGTGGTTTGTATCCTTACACCGGGGAGCTGTTTTTT. Translated, it gives CASGLYPYTGELFF.

The chain employs TRBV5-1 and TRBJ2-7, with no clear D. V was pared by 0 bases and J by 3 bases, with 10 bases between. The germline gives CDR1 SGHRS, CDR2 YFSETQ. This CDR3 spans 14 amino acids. This CDR3 reads CASSLEQVNYEQYF. CDR3 DNA sequence: TGCGCCAGCAGCTTGGAGCAGGTCAACTACGAGCAGTACTTC.

This clonotype was counted between two and nine times. The chain couples TRBV6-4 to TRBJ2-2; D perhaps matches TRBD1 (5 bases). CDR3 length: 13 amino acids. V lost 4 bases to trimming and J lost 5 bases, with 8 bases between them. Germline lookup yields CDR1 MRHNA and CDR2 SNTAGT. The CDR3 sequence: CASSAGLTGELFF. The CDR3 DNA sequence: TGTGCCAGCAGTGCAGGGTTGACCGGGGAGCTGTTTTTT.

In this sample, this clonotype turned up a few times. The chain uses TRBV4-2 and TRBJ1-6; D unresolved. The CDR3 contains 17 residues. CDR1 and CDR2 (germline): LGHNA, YNFKEQ. V lost 0 bases and J lost 7, with 16 bases in between. This chain's CDR3 is CASSQEAAAIHNSPLHF. The CDR3 coding sequence is TGTGCCAGCAGCCAAGAAGCGGCAGCCATACACAATTCACCCCTCCACTTT.

This clonotype was counted between two and nine times. The chain uses TRBV4-3 and TRBJ1-2; D remains ambiguous. V lost 4 bases and J lost 10, with 16 bases in between. The CDR3 loop spans 13 amino acids. Germline V CDR1 and CDR2: LGHNA, YSLEER. The chain's CDR3 is CASSPNPTSPYTF. CDR3 bases: TGCGCCAGCAGCCCGAACCCGACAAGTCCCTACACCTTC.

CDR3 loop: CASSYLGQGGTYNEQFF. Written as DNA, the CDR3 is TGTGCCAGCAGTTACTTGGGACAGGGAGGGACCTACAATGAGCAGTTCTTC. The V call is TRBV6-5, the J call TRBJ2-1, with 9 bases identical to TRBD1. The CDR3 runs 17 residues. V gave up 1 base and J gave up 2 bases; unmatched junction bases: 6. Germline V gives CDR1 MNHEY, CDR2 SVGAGI.

This clonotype was recorded a few times. At one end, the junction sequence differs from germline, possibly due to a read error. V and J are TRBV7-9 and TRBJ2-2, with TRBD2 identical over 10 bases. Germline assignment: CDR1 SEHNR and CDR2 FQNEAQ (reference sequence). The length of the CDR3 is 15 residues. CDR3 sequence (DNA): TGTGCCAGCAGCCTAGCGGGAGTTAGCACCGGGGAGCTGTTTTTT. As protein: CASSLAGVSTGELFF.

The V gene is TRBV5-1, the J gene TRBJ2-1; 9 bases line up with TRBD2. The CDR3 is 15 residues long. Germline CDR1 SGHRS, CDR2 YFSETQ. Losses at the gene ends were 4 bases for V and 3 bases for J; bases not matched to a gene: 5. CDR3 nucleotide sequence: TGCGCCAGCAGCGCCTATAGCGGGGGCTACAATGAGCAGTTCTTC. Amino acids: CASSAYSGGYNEQFF. Complete variable domain (other parts from reference TRBV5-1 and TRBJ2-1): KAGVTQTPRYLIKTRGQQVTLSCSPISGHRSVSWYQQTPGQGLQFLFEYFSETQRNKGNFPGRFSGRQFSNSRSEMNVSTLELGDSALYLCASSAYSGGYNEQFFGPGTRLTVL.

The J gene is TRBJ2-4, the V gene TRBV2; 7 bases fit TRBD2. Trimming took 3 bases from V and 1 from J; bases not matched to a gene: 6. In germline, CDR1 is SNHLY, CDR2 FYNNEI. The CDR3 length is 16 residues. Here the CDR3 DNA reads TGTGCCAGCAGTGACGGCCTAGCGGATGCCAAAAACATTCAGTACTTC. As protein: CASSDGLADAKNIQYF. The entire variable domain, with the rest obtained from reference TRBV2 and TRBJ2-4, is as follows: EPEVTQTPSHQVTQMGQEVILRCVPISNHLYFYWYRQILGQKVEFLVSFYNNEISEKSEIFDDQFSVERPDGSNFTLKIRSTKLEDSAMYFCASSDGLADAKNIQYFGAGTRLSVL.

The genes are TRBV15 and TRBJ1-1; D is undetermined. The germline gives CDR1 LNHNV, CDR2 YYDKDF (reference sequence). Trimming left V 1 base short and J 6 bases short, with 6 bases between. The length of the CDR3 is 12 residues. The CDR3 reads CATSRGSAEAFF. The CDR3 DNA follows: TGTGCCACCAGCAGAGGTAGCGCTGAAGCTTTCTTT.

This clonotype occurred a few times. V gene TRBV30 combines with J gene TRBJ2-5; D gene uncertain. The CDR3 loop spans 14 amino acids. The V end was cut by 0 bases, the J end by 5 bases, with 13 bases between. Germline V lookup: CDR1 GTSNPN, CDR2 SVGIG (reference sequence). In nucleotides, the CDR3 is TGTGCCTGGAGTGTACTGGGGATGGACGAGACCCAGTACTTC. Its protein product is CAWSVLGMDETQYF.

This chain connects TRBV20-1 to TRBJ2-3; 7 bases map to TRBD1. This CDR3 is 14 amino acids long. CDR1 is DFQATT and CDR2 is SNEGSKA in the germline V gene (reference sequence). V was pared by 4 bases and J by 0 bases, with 4 bases of the junction left unmatched. The CDR3 DNA follows: TGCAGTGCTACGGACAGGCTCAGCACAGATACGCAGTATTTT. Its translation: CSATDRLSTDTQYF.

This clonotype was observed a few times. The J gene is TRBJ2-3, the V gene TRBV9; D is perhaps TRBD2 (5 bases). The CDR3 covers 15 residues. From germline, CDR1 is SGDLS and CDR2 YYNGEE. Trimming pared 2 bases from V and 0 bases from J, leaving 10 bases between. For the CDR3, the DNA is TGTGCCAGCAGCGTGAGCGGAGTTAGCACAGATACGCAGTATTTT. Its translation: CASSVSGVSTDTQYF.

V is TRBV5-1 and J is TRBJ2-1, with 12 nucleotides matching TRBD2. Per germline, CDR1 SGHRS and CDR2 YFSETQ. There are 19 residues in the CDR3. V lost 0 bases to trimming and J lost 0 bases; unmatched junction nucleotides: 7. The CDR3 sequence: CASSLGATSGGSSYNEQFF. The CDR3 DNA reads as TGCGCCAGCAGCTTGGGGGCCACTAGCGGGGGGAGCTCCTACAATGAGCAGTTCTTC.

V gene TRBV28 combines with J gene TRBJ2-7; possibly TRBD1 for D (5 bases). Germline V CDR1 and CDR2: MDHEN, SYDVKM. The V gene lost 5 bases and the J gene lost 9 bases, with 14 bases spanning the gap. The CDR3 spans 12 residues. The CDR3 DNA reads as TGTGCCAGCAGTCGGCCCGCCAGGGCGCAGTACTTC. It specifies CASSRPARAQYF.

J is TRBJ2-7 and V is TRBV20-1; unclear D gene. Germline V gives CDR1 DFQATT, CDR2 SNEGSKA (reference sequence). The CDR3 has 14 amino acids. V dropped 3 bases and J dropped 0 bases, with 12 bases sitting between them. CDR3 residues: CSASPAGSSYEQYF. The CDR3 bases are TGCAGTGCTAGTCCCGCAGGCAGCTCCTACGAGCAGTACTTC.

The chain combines TRBV20-1 with TRBJ2-1; TRBD2 matches at 13 bases. V lost 6 bases and J lost 8; bases outside the gene matches: 13. Germline-derived CDR1 and CDR2 are DFQATT and SNEGSKA (reference sequence). The CDR3 sequence is 16 residues long. The CDR3 DNA follows: TGCAGTGCCAATGGACTAGCGGGAGACGGTTTCGATGAGCAGTTCTTC. Translated: CSANGLAGDGFDEQFF.

This clonotype was detected only a few times. The chain has TRBV5-1 and TRBJ2-4; 9 nucleotides agree with TRBD1. V gave up 0 bases and J gave up 6 bases; unmatched junction bases: 7. Looked up from germline, CDR1 is SGHRS and CDR2 is YFSETQ. This CDR3 has 16 amino acids. CDR3 protein: CASSLAGTGSGNIQYF. The CDR3 coding sequence is TGCGCCAGCAGCTTGGCCGGGACAGGGAGTGGAAACATTCAGTACTTC.

V gene TRBV5-6 combines with J gene TRBJ1-1; the D is unclear. Germline CDR1 SGHDT, CDR2 YYEEEE. The CDR3 is 14 residues long. Trimming cost V 0 bases and J 1 base, with 7 bases left between them. The CDR3 loop reads CASSLDWQNTEAFF. CDR3 coding DNA: TGTGCCAGCAGCTTGGATTGGCAGAACACTGAAGCTTTCTTT.

V usage is TRBV20-1 and J usage is TRBJ2-3; D gene ambiguous. The length of the CDR3 is 11 residues. Germline V gene data show CDR1 as DFQATT and CDR2 as SNEGSKA (reference sequence). V dropped 4 bases and J dropped 5 bases, with 7 bases sitting between them. CDR3 sequence: CSATLGDTQYF. DNA for the CDR3: TGCAGTGCTACTTTGGGAGATACGCAGTATTTT.

This clonotype was picked up a small number of times. As DNA, the CDR3 is TGTGCCTGGAGTGGGGACTCCTACGAGCAGTACTTC. Translated: CAWSGDSYEQYF. The chain has TRBV30 and TRBJ2-7; D ambiguous. V dropped 1 base and J dropped 0 bases, with 4 bases sitting between them. CDR3 length equals 12 residues. Germline-derived CDR1 and CDR2 are GTSNPN and SVGIG (reference sequence).

By share of the sample, this clonotype is medium-sized. This chain joins TRBV27 and TRBJ2-3, with 14 nucleotides matching TRBD2. V shed 2 bases, J shed 4 bases, and the junction held 2 bases outside the gene matches. CDR1 and CDR2 from the germline V gene are MNHEY and SMNVEV (reference sequence). This CDR3 has 16 amino acids. In nucleotides, the CDR3 is TGTGCCAGCAGTTTAGGGACTAGCGGGAGAGCAGATACGCAGTATTTT. It specifies CASSLGTSGRADTQYF.

As regards this clonotype: The germline gene is not matched at one end of the junction; a read error may be the cause. The V call is TRBV28, the J call TRBJ2-5; D possibly corresponds to TRBD1 (6 bases). The CDR3 consists of 14 residues. The germline CDR1 and CDR2 sequences are MDHEN and SYDVKM. The chain's CDR3 is CASSLLGHQETQYF. CDR3 DNA: TGTGCCAGCAGTTTATTGGGACACCAGGAGACCCAGTACTTC.

In this sample, this clonotype turned up a few times. This sequence joins TRBV18 and TRBJ1-4, with D possibly being TRBD1 (6 bases). Germline V gives CDR1 KGHSH, CDR2 LQKENI. V was clipped by 3 bases and J by 7 bases, with 12 bases between them. The CDR3 sequence is 14 residues long. CDR3 amino acids: CASSPGQRGEKLFF. DNA for the CDR3: TGTGCCAGCTCACCGGGACAAAGAGGTGAAAAACTGTTTTTT.

The rearrangement joins TRBV12-3 or TRBV12-4 to TRBJ2-5, with D possibly matching TRBD1 (6 bases). The CDR3 loop spans 14 amino acids. The germline V and J ends were trimmed by 6 bases and 0 bases, with 11 bases remaining between them. This CDR3 reads CASRVGHHQETQYF. The CDR3 DNA reads TGTGCCAGCAGAGTGGGACACCACCAAGAGACCCAGTACTTC.

The chain has TRBV20-1 and TRBJ2-1; 8 bases fit TRBD2. CDR1 and CDR2 (germline): DFQATT, SNEGSKA (reference sequence). CDR3 length equals 18 residues. V trimming: 1 base; J trimming: 4 bases; junction bases outside the gene matches: 15. This chain's CDR3 is CSARARELGSGEYNEQFF. CDR3 DNA: TGCAGTGCTAGAGCGCGGGAACTGGGTAGCGGGGAGTACAATGAGCAGTTCTTC.